Following are 13 T cell receptor beta chains from one sample sequenced in a study of cytomegalovirus exposure and HLA in healthy donors. The primer mix had 60 Vbeta and 13 Jbeta primers. Using immunoSEQ multiplex PCR, the repertoire was profiled, and TCRdb retains in-frame clones only, with some absent. Here the sample spans 200,000 to 250,000 clones, over 65% being singletons. Material for sequencing was PBMCs. Source of these receptors: a man aged 35 to 55 in good health and CMV-seronegative.

The chain is built from TRBV9 and TRBJ2-1; no clear D. Germline V CDR1 and CDR2: SGDLS, YYNGEE. The CDR3 runs 13 residues. V was cut by 3 bases and J by 4 bases, with 8 bases left in between. CDR3 residues: CASSAPNYNEQFF. CDR3 DNA sequence: TGTGCCAGCAGCGCCCCCAATTACAATGAGCAGTTCTTC.

The chain joins TRBV4-2 to TRBJ2-5; 7 bases line up with TRBD1. The CDR3 sequence is 14 residues long. After removal of 8 bases from V and 3 bases from J, the junction contained 9 bases not matched to a gene. CDR1 and CDR2 from the germline V gene are LGHNA and YNFKEQ. The CDR3 sequence is CASGPGQQEETQYF. Written as DNA, the CDR3 is TGTGCCAGCGGACCGGGACAGCAGGAAGAGACCCAGTACTTC.

The CDR3 DNA is TGTGCCAGCAGTTTAAACCAGGGATTCGGCGAGCAGTACTTC. Protein product: CASSLNQGFGEQYF. The chain recombines TRBV6-6 with TRBJ2-7, with a weak D call TRBD1 (5 bases). Germline values: CDR1 MNHNY, CDR2 SVGAGI (reference sequence). The V end lost 4 bases, the J end lost 6 bases, and 16 bases lay between the germline ends. This CDR3 spans 14 amino acids.

The genes are TRBV5-1 and TRBJ2-1, with TRBD2 identical over 11 bases. Germline V gene data show CDR1 as SGHRS and CDR2 as YFSETQ. The CDR3 runs 15 residues. The ends lost 0 bases at V and 9 bases at J; junction bases unmatched: 5. In nucleotides, the CDR3 is TGCGCCAGCAGCTTGGCTACTAGCGGGAGCATTGAGCAGTTCTTC. Translating gives CASSLATSGSIEQFF.

The genes are TRBV15 and TRBJ2-1; D is perhaps TRBD1 (5 bases). This CDR3 is built from 16 residues. Trimming took off 0 bases at V and 6 bases at J, with 15 bases between the two ends. The germline V gene encodes CDR1 LNHNV and CDR2 YYDKDF (reference sequence). The CDR3 sequence is CATSRENIGVVNEQFF. For the CDR3, the DNA is TGTGCCACCAGCAGAGAAAACATAGGGGTTGTCAATGAGCAGTTCTTC.

The CDR3 protein is CASSLDRGHPYEQYF. The CDR3 region has the DNA TGTGCCAGCAGTCTGGACAGGGGGCACCCCTACGAGCAGTACTTC. This rearrangement joins TRBV6-1 to TRBJ2-7; 11 bases are a match to TRBD1. Trimming took 5 bases from V and 2 from J; bases not matched to a gene: 5. Germline V gene lookup returns CDR1 MNHNS and CDR2 SASEGT. The CDR3 runs 15 residues.

This clone was seen only once. The genes are TRBV9 and TRBJ2-5; 8 nucleotides align to TRBD2. The CDR3 runs 15 residues. Trimming took 0 bases from V and 5 from J; bases not matched to a gene: 6. Germline lookup yields CDR1 SGDLS and CDR2 YYNGEE. The CDR3 DNA sequence: TGTGCCAGCAGCGTAGCGGGGGGGCCTATCGAGACCCAGTACTTC. It translates to CASSVAGGPIETQYF.

The chain carries TRBV25-1 and TRBJ1-1; the match to TRBD1 covers 7 bases. This CDR3 contains 14 residues. Germline V CDR1 and CDR2: MGHDK, SYGVNS. V was clipped by 4 bases and J by 1 base; unmatched bases: 3. The CDR3 spells CASSVGQKNTEAFF. CDR3 nucleotides: TGTGCCAGCAGTGTGGGACAGAAGAACACTGAAGCTTTCTTT.

CDR3 sequence (DNA): TGTGCCAGCACCTACACAGGGGCCCTCGAGCAGTACTTC. This translates into CASTYTGALEQYF. The V gene is TRBV27, the J gene TRBJ2-7; 7 bases line up with TRBD1. The length of the CDR3 is 13 residues. Germline V gene lookup returns CDR1 MNHEY and CDR2 SMNVEV (reference sequence). V lost 7 bases and J lost 6; bases outside the gene matches: 9.

The chain combines TRBV2 with TRBJ2-3; 8 nucleotides line up with TRBD2. This CDR3 region has 19 residues. CDR1 and CDR2 (germline): SNHLY, FYNNEI. The junction had 13 bases not matched to a gene; V was cut back by 0 bases and J by 2 bases. The CDR3 reads CASSEARGAGKGFTDTQYF. CDR3 nucleotides: TGTGCCAGCAGTGAAGCGCGGGGGGCGGGGAAGGGCTTCACAGATACGCAGTATTTT.

The J gene is TRBJ1-2, the V gene TRBV30; 10 nucleotides agree with TRBD1. CDR3 size: 15 residues. Trimming cost V 0 bases and J 2 bases; bases outside gene matches: 3. Germline V lookup: CDR1 GTSNPN, CDR2 SVGIG (reference sequence). DNA for the CDR3: TGTGCCTGGAGTGTAAGGACAGGGGGGAACTATGGCTACACCTTC. Protein sequence: CAWSVRTGGNYGYTF.

V and J are TRBV28 and TRBJ1-5, with D possibly TRBD1 on 5 matching bases. Germline V gene data show CDR1 as MDHEN and CDR2 as SYDVKM. V was cut by 5 bases and J by 6 bases, with 23 bases left in between. The length of the CDR3 is 17 residues. In nucleotides, the CDR3 is TGTGCCAGCAGTATTCCTCGCGGCAGCGGGGGAACTCAGCCCCAGCATTTT. Its protein product is CASSIPRGSGGTQPQHF.

This chain joins TRBV5-6 and TRBJ2-7; D is unresolved. V lost 1 base and J 3 bases, leaving 5 bases between the germline ends. This CDR3 has 12 residues. Germline V CDR1 and CDR2: SGHDT, YYEEEE. CDR3 sequence (DNA): TGTGCCAGCAGCTTGTTAGACTACGAGCAGTACTTC. It specifies CASSLLDYEQYF.